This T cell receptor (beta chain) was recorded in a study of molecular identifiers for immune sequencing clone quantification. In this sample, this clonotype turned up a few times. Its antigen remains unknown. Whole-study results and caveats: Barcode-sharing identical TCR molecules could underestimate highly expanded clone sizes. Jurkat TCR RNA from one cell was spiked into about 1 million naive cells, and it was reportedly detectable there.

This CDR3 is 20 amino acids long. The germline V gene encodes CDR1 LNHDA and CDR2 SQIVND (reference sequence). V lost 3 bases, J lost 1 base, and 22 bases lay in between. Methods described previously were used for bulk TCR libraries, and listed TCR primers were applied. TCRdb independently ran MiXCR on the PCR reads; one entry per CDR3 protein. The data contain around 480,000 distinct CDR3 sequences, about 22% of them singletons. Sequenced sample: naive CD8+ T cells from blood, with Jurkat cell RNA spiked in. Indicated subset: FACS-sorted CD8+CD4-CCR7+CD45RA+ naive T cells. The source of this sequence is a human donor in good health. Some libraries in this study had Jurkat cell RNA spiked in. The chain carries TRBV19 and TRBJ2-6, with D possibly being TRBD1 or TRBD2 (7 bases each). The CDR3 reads CASSILPQGGILSGANVLTF. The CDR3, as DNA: TGTGCCAGTAGTATCCTCCCCCAGGGGGGGATATTATCTGGGGCCAACGTCCTGACTTTC.